This TCR beta chain was recovered during a study of blood T cell dynamics during melanoma immunotherapy. Study-level background: Metastatic melanoma patients received first-line pembrolizumab or nivolumab plus ipilimumab.

Germline CDR1 and CDR2: SGHVS and FQNEAQ. The CDR3 consists of 14 residues. V was cut by 1 base and J by 1 base, with 5 bases left in between. Assay: immunoSEQ multiplex PCR; the TCRdb copy retains only in-frame clones and omits some. The profile shows about 24,000 clones, roughly 89% of them singletons. As for time point: pre-treatment baseline. This receptor was taken from a human donor with melanoma. Material: blood, obtained from a patient treated with checkpoint blockade. V usage is TRBV7-8 and J usage is TRBJ2-1; D gene uncertain. CDR3: CASSLGRSYNEQFF. The CDR3 bases are TGTGCCAGCAGCTTAGGCCGTTCCTACAATGAGCAGTTCTTC.